One sample yielded the 25 T cell receptor beta chains listed below, sequenced in a study of patients and donors after allogeneic stem cell transplantation. A single record per CDR3 protein comes from TCRdb applying MiXCR to the RT-PCR reads. The sample lists about a million distinct CDR3 sequences, more than 15% occurring once. The sequencing sample was made of blood, either unsorted or a sorted T cell fraction (not recorded which). The receptor set was obtained from a human donor who was either an allogeneic HSCT recipient or a stem cell or donor lymphocyte infusion donor (not recorded which). It is not recorded whose cells these are; they may come from a transplant donor.

The chain has TRBV3-1 and TRBJ1-5, with TRBD1 identical over 9 bases. Per germline, CDR1 LGHDT and CDR2 YNNKEL (reference sequence). The CDR3 has 18 amino acids. Losses at the gene ends were 0 bases for V and 3 bases for J; bases not matched to a gene: 9. The CDR3 DNA follows: TGTGCCAGCAGCCAAGAATCCGGGACAGGGAGATACAATCAGCCCCAGCATTTT. Translated, it gives CASSQESGTGRYNQPQHF.

This sequence joins TRBV13 and TRBJ2-7; D may be TRBD1 or TRBD2 (5 bases each). The CDR3 sequence is 14 residues long. V shed 2 bases and J shed 5 bases, with 13 bases lying between them. The germline V gene has CDR1 PRHDT and CDR2 FYEKMQ (reference sequence). CDR3 nucleotide sequence: TGTGCCAGCAGCTTATTGCGAGGGGACCACGAGCAGTACTTC. This translates into CASSLLRGDHEQYF.

This chain uses TRBV27 with TRBJ2-7; TRBD2 matches at 7 bases. The germline V gene encodes CDR1 MNHEY and CDR2 SMNVEV (reference sequence). V trimming: 5 bases; J trimming: 6 bases; junction bases outside the gene matches: 13. The CDR3 runs to 15 residues. The CDR3 sequence: CASSGRTRPFGEQYF. The CDR3 region has the DNA TGTGCCAGCAGTGGTAGGACTAGGCCCTTCGGCGAGCAGTACTTC.

This clonotype was counted a single time. V usage is TRBV11-2 and J usage is TRBJ2-1; perhaps TRBD2 as D (5 bases). CDR1 is SGHAT, CDR2 FQNNGV, per germline. V was pared by 3 bases and J by 3 bases, with 9 bases between. CDR3 length equals 14 residues. The CDR3 coding sequence is TGTGCCAGCAGCTTGCTACTAGGCTACAATGAGCAGTTCTTC. This gives the protein CASSLLLGYNEQFF.

The chain employs TRBV9 and TRBJ2-1; 9 nucleotides match TRBD2. The J segment lost 6 bases and the V segment lost 5 bases, leaving 15 bases of the junction unmatched. This CDR3 is built from 17 residues. The germline gives CDR1 SGDLS, CDR2 YYNGEE. CDR3 in amino acids: CASSGAERGVLGNEQFF. Here the CDR3 DNA reads TGTGCCAGCAGTGGGGCGGAGCGGGGGGTACTGGGCAATGAGCAGTTCTTC.

This chain joins TRBV30 and TRBJ2-1; D unresolved. Looked up from germline, CDR1 is GTSNPN and CDR2 is SVGIG (reference sequence). CDR3 size: 13 residues. V was pared by 1 base and J by 2 bases, with 6 bases between. The CDR3 loop reads CAWSDPPYNEQFF. CDR3 in DNA: TGTGCCTGGAGTGACCCCCCCTACAATGAGCAGTTCTTC.

This sequence joins TRBV20-1 and TRBJ2-1; 8 bases are shared with TRBD2. V was clipped by 6 bases and J by 10 bases; unmatched bases: 20. Germline V gene sequence: CDR1 DFQATT, CDR2 SNEGSKA (reference sequence). CDR3 length: 16 residues. CDR3 nucleotide sequence: TGCAGTGCAGACCGGGCAGACCCCGGACTAGCCGAGGAGCAGTTCTTC. The encoded protein is CSADRADPGLAEEQFF.

This clonotype was observed a few times. The chain has TRBV9 and TRBJ1-5; 8 bases fit TRBD1. This CDR3 is built from 15 residues. Germline-derived CDR1 and CDR2 are SGDLS and YYNGEE. With 3 bases clipped from V and 6 bases from J, the junction kept 8 bases outside the gene matches. The CDR3 reads CASSALTGEGQPQHF. The CDR3, as DNA: TGTGCCAGCAGCGCATTGACAGGGGAAGGTCAGCCCCAGCATTTT.

This clonotype came up a few times. The chain links TRBV10-3 to TRBJ2-7, with D unclear. V lost 0 bases and J 0 bases, leaving 6 bases between the germline ends. The CDR3 runs 14 residues. Germline V gives CDR1 ENHRY, CDR2 SYGVKD. The CDR3 sequence: CAISESAISYEQYF. The DNA for the CDR3 is TGTGCCATCAGTGAGTCAGCTATCTCCTACGAGCAGTACTTC.

Many counts were recorded for this clonotype. This chain connects TRBV12-3 or TRBV12-4 to TRBJ2-5, with D possibly TRBD2 on 5 matching bases. The V gene lost 3 bases and the J gene lost 5 bases, with 19 bases spanning the gap. The CDR3 length is 16 residues. The CDR3 DNA is TGTGCCAGCAGTTTTCTTCGCCCGGGGAATGGGGAGACCCAGTACTTC. Its protein is CASSFLRPGNGETQYF.

The sample holds a few counts of this clonotype. The rearrangement uses TRBV5-1 and TRBJ2-7; D is unresolved. Germline loops: CDR1 SGHRS, CDR2 YFSETQ. Deletions cut 4 bases from V and 0 bases from J, with 20 bases between. The CDR3 is 17 residues long. The CDR3 protein is CASSHRPDATYSYEQYF. In DNA form, the CDR3 reads TGCGCCAGCAGCCACCGACCTGACGCGACATACTCCTACGAGCAGTACTTC.

This clonotype was counted between two and nine times. The chain uses TRBV6-2 or TRBV6-3 and TRBJ2-5; TRBD1 matches at 7 bases. CDR3 length: 13 amino acids. V lost 6 bases and J lost 4; bases outside the gene matches: 5. Germline V gene sequence: CDR1 MNHEY, CDR2 SVGEGT. The CDR3 loop is CASRDRNVETQYF. The CDR3 DNA follows: TGTGCCAGCAGGGACAGGAATGTAGAGACCCAGTACTTC.

The chain recombines TRBV29-1 with TRBJ2-1; TRBD1 matches at 7 bases. This CDR3 region has 16 residues. CDR1 is SQVTM and CDR2 is ANQGSEA in the germline V gene. V was clipped by 7 bases and J by 8 bases; unmatched bases: 20. The CDR3 region is CSATQGPSAVIYEQFF. CDR3 bases: TGCAGCGCTACACAGGGGCCCAGCGCTGTTATCTATGAGCAGTTCTTC.

The chain has TRBV5-1 and TRBJ1-1, with 7 bases identical to TRBD1. V dropped 2 bases and J dropped 3; count of bases not matched to a gene: 10. The CDR3 has 16 amino acids. Germline-derived CDR1 and CDR2 are SGHRS and YFSETQ. CDR3 loop: CASSLAPTGLYTEAFF. The CDR3 region has the DNA TGCGCCAGCAGCTTAGCTCCGACAGGGCTTTACACTGAAGCTTTCTTT.

This chain uses TRBV20-1 with TRBJ2-7; D tentatively fits TRBD1 or TRBD2 (5 bases each). The CDR3 extends over 13 amino acids. The V gene lost 6 bases and the J gene lost 2 bases, with 14 bases spanning the gap. Germline CDR1 DFQATT, CDR2 SNEGSKA (reference sequence). CDR3 amino acids: CSAIRDRPYEQYF. The CDR3 DNA follows: TGCAGTGCGATCCGGGACCGACCCTACGAGCAGTACTTC.

This chain joins TRBV5-5 and TRBJ2-7; the D is unclear. Germline lookup yields CDR1 SGHKS and CDR2 YYEKEE (reference sequence). This CDR3 contains 13 residues. The V end was cut by 1 base, the J end by 5 bases, with 10 bases between. In nucleotides, the CDR3 is TGTGCCAGCAGCTTGAGGCTTGGGGACGAGCAGTACTTC. The encoded protein is CASSLRLGDEQYF.

This clonotype turned up a few times. The chain recombines TRBV4-1 with TRBJ2-2; possible D gene TRBD2, 6 bases. Looked up from germline, CDR1 is MGHRA and CDR2 is YSYEKL. This CDR3 region has 14 residues. The V and J ends lost 8 bases and 5 bases respectively, with 15 bases between them. The CDR3 coding sequence is TGCGCCAGCGGGCTAGCGAGGTCAACCGGGGAGCTGTTTTTT. It is translated as CASGLARSTGELFF.

This clonotype was recorded a few times. The genes are TRBV6-4 and TRBJ2-5, with D perhaps matching TRBD1 (5 bases). Trimming took 7 bases from V and 2 from J, leaving 8 bases between them. Germline V gene lookup returns CDR1 MRHNA and CDR2 SNTAGT. The CDR3 length is 12 residues. CDR3 residues: CASTTGQETQYF. The CDR3 nucleotides are TGTGCCAGCACTACAGGTCAAGAGACCCAGTACTTC.

Only a few counts were recorded for this clonotype. This chain uses TRBV12-3 or TRBV12-4 with TRBJ2-3, with a tentative D call TRBD1 (5 bases). Trimming removed 6 bases from V and 6 bases from J, with 16 bases in between. The CDR3 totals 14 residues. The CDR3 bases are TGTGCCAGCAGAAATCCCAGGGAATTGGATACGCAGTATTTT. Protein: CASRNPRELDTQYF.

The rearrangement uses TRBV6-5 and TRBJ1-2; D not resolved. V was shortened by 4 bases and J by 4 bases, with 10 bases between the two germline ends. The CDR3 length is 13 residues. Per the germline V gene, CDR1 is MNHEY and CDR2 is SVGAGI. This CDR3 reads CASSSFAVYGYTF. CDR3 nucleotides: TGTGCCAGCAGTTCCTTTGCCGTCTATGGCTACACCTTC.

The chain recombines TRBV6-1 with TRBJ2-1; 8 bases are a match to TRBD2. The CDR3 consists of 14 residues. In germline, CDR1 is MNHNS, CDR2 SASEGT. The trim removed 5 bases at V and 8 bases at J, leaving 8 bases unmatched. For the CDR3, the DNA is TGTGCCAGCAGTCTTAGCGGGATGGTAGATGAGCAGTTCTTC. This codes for CASSLSGMVDEQFF.

This clonotype has more than one count but fewer than ten. The chain links TRBV9 to TRBJ1-1; D is undetermined. This CDR3 is 17 amino acids long. Germline V gene lookup returns CDR1 SGDLS and CDR2 YYNGEE. V was cut by 2 bases and J by 0 bases, with 17 bases left in between. CDR3 nucleotide sequence: TGTGCCAGCAGCGTGGGTCAACCCATGGGATTGAACACTGAAGCTTTCTTT. Translated: CASSVGQPMGLNTEAFF.

This clonotype came up a few times. This sequence joins TRBV4-1 and TRBJ2-7, with D possibly TRBD1 on 5 matching bases. In germline, CDR1 is MGHRA, CDR2 YSYEKL. CDR3 length equals 13 residues. Trimming shortened V by 1 base and J by 8 bases, and 12 bases separated the two germline ends. Written as DNA, the CDR3 is TGCGCCAGCAGCCAAGCTCCTGTGGACAAGCAGTACTTC. Residues: CASSQAPVDKQYF.

V is TRBV5-4 and J is TRBJ1-1; a weak D match, TRBD1 (5 bases). The germline V and J ends were trimmed by 0 bases and 7 bases, with 10 bases remaining between them. From germline, CDR1 is SGHNT and CDR2 YYREEE (reference sequence). The CDR3 sequence is 13 residues long. In DNA form, the CDR3 reads TGTGCCAGCAGCTTGGGGCGGGGCAGTGAAGCTTTCTTT. It translates to CASSLGRGSEAFF.

There are a few counts of this clonotype. The chain has TRBV30 and TRBJ2-1; the match to TRBD2 covers 8 bases. Germline V gives CDR1 GTSNPN, CDR2 SVGIG (reference sequence). The length of the CDR3 is 14 residues. The J segment lost 7 bases and the V segment lost 3 bases, leaving 8 bases of the junction unmatched. The CDR3, as DNA: TGTGCCTGGAGCTTACTCGGGGGGGCTAATGAGCAGTTCTTC. Encoded protein: CAWSLLGGANEQFF.